The entry below gives a single T cell receptor (beta chain) sequence along with its context. This record comes from a study of T cell changes during pregnancy in multiple sclerosis. The repertoire was sequenced with immunoSEQ multiplex PCR; TCRdb's copy has only in-frame clones and lacks some. The table shows about 69,000 clones, with roughly nine tenths occurring only once. Germline CDR1 is LGHNA and CDR2 is YSLEER. V dropped 0 bases and J dropped 2; count of bases not matched to a gene: 14. The CDR3 is made up of 19 amino acids. This rearrangement joins TRBV4-3 to TRBJ2-7; 9 bases are shared with TRBD1. Sequenced material: CD4+ T cells from peripheral blood mononuclear cells, taken in the third trimester of pregnancy. This sequence originates from a female donor in good health, enrolled as a control in a pregnancy study. CDR3 loop: CASSQDLGRSWDRAYEQYF. In DNA form, the CDR3 reads TGCGCCAGCAGCCAAGATCTAGGTAGATCTTGGGACAGGGCCTACGAGCAGTACTTC.